Detailed here is one T cell receptor (beta chain). The CDR3 totals 14 residues. The germline gives CDR1 LGHDT, CDR2 YNNKEL (reference sequence). Trimming at V came to 2 bases and at J to 14 bases, leaving 9 bases not matched to a gene. The source of the sample is a study of blood T cell repertoires in COVID-19. The wider study: PBMCs, B-cell-depleted T cells, or T cells were the source of the cDNA or gDNA that made up the material.

Data came from immunoSEQ multiplex PCR; TCRdb stores just in-frame clones and leaves some out. The profile covers more than 200,000 clones, with more than 85% appearing a single time and about 1.6% taken by the ten largest. The age range of participants was about 18 to 100 years, with residence in roughly 25 US areas. Sequenced: PBMCs or T cells enriched from blood (not recorded which). The genes are TRBV3-1 (or the pseudogene TRBV3-2) and TRBJ1-4; 9 positions agree with TRBD1. This TCR came from a woman aged 45 to 65 who had recovered from COVID-19. This CDR3 is CASSQPLGQGGLFF. The CDR3 coding sequence is TGTGCCAGCAGCCAACCACTGGGACAGGGCGGGCTGTTTTTT.